The source of this T cell receptor beta chain is a study of T cells after yellow fever vaccination. This clonotype was detected only a few times. No antigen is known for it. TCR cDNA was made by 5'RACE template switching, adding a universal primer site and UMIs. TCRdb redid the calling of the 5' RACE reads with MiXCR, one entry per CDR3 protein. The table lists about 500,000 distinct CDR3 sequences, 17% of them singletons. The study, taken as a whole, reports: Abundant clonotypes from the bulk population could contaminate FACS-sorted repertoires. Reappearance after the booster was seen for most primary-vaccination clones, at 95% to 96% CD4 and about 90% CD8.

V was clipped by 4 bases and J by 6 bases, with 20 bases between them. The CDR3 runs to 17 residues. Germline CDR1 reads KGHDR; CDR2 reads SFDVKD. This chain joins TRBV24-1 and TRBJ1-4; TRBD1 is a possible D gene (5 bases). This receptor was identified in a man younger than 35 who received the YFV17D yellow fever vaccine. The source was PBMCs, collected 5 to 6 days after the first yellow fever vaccination. Here the CDR3 reads CATSDPPDTRGDEKLFF. For the CDR3, the DNA is TGTGCCACCAGTGACCCACCGGACACCCGGGGGGATGAAAAACTGTTTTTT.